These 11 T cell receptor beta chains came from one sample sequenced in a study of blood T cell repertoires in COVID-19. The protocol was immunoSEQ multiplex PCR, while the TCRdb copy is restricted to in-frame clones and leaves out a portion. Among approximately 500,000 clones listed, 70% to 90% were seen once. The sequenced sample consisted of peripheral blood. These receptor sequences come from a woman in her forties or fifties with COVID-19, enrolled during active disease.

The V and J genes are TRBV3-1 (or the pseudogene TRBV3-2) and TRBJ1-1; 8 bases map to TRBD1. The CDR3 is made up of 16 amino acids. The V gene's germline CDR1 is LGHDT and CDR2 YNNKEL (reference sequence). J lost 1 base, V lost 0 bases, and 4 bases had no gene match. The CDR3 reads CASSQDRGTGNTEAFF. CDR3 DNA sequence: TGTGCCAGCAGCCAAGATCGGGGGACAGGGAACACTGAAGCTTTCTTT.

This chain joins TRBV11-2 and TRBJ2-7; TRBD2 aligns across 7 bases. CDR1 and CDR2 (germline): SGHAT, FQNNGV. The CDR3 has 13 residues. Losses at the gene ends were 4 bases for V and 4 bases for J; bases not matched to a gene: 4. The CDR3 region is CASSSGTTYEQYF. CDR3 coding DNA: TGTGCCAGCAGCTCCGGGACTACTTACGAGCAGTACTTC.

This clone has only one observation. This chain joins TRBV6-5 and TRBJ1-5, with 7 bases lining up with TRBD1. V shed 6 bases, J shed 5 bases, and the junction held 10 bases outside the gene matches. The CDR3 runs to 15 residues. Germline V gene data show CDR1 as MNHEY and CDR2 as SVGAGI. CDR3 sequence (DNA): TGTGCCAGCAGCTCGTTGGGGCAGGGGGATCAGCCCCAGCATTTT. Translation: CASSSLGQGDQPQHF.

This chain connects TRBV30 to TRBJ2-5; D is perhaps TRBD1 (5 bases). CDR1 and CDR2 from the germline V gene are GTSNPN and SVGIG (reference sequence). The germline V and J ends were trimmed by 3 bases and 5 bases, with 16 bases remaining between them. The CDR3 is 14 amino acids. The CDR3 here is CAWRWGRSTETQYF. The CDR3 nucleotides are TGTGCCTGGAGGTGGGGCAGGTCGACGGAGACCCAGTACTTC. Variable domain in full (rest from reference TRBV30 and TRBJ2-5): SQTIHQWPATLVQPVGSPLSLECTVEGTSNPNLYWYRQAAGRGLQLLFYSVGIGQISSEVPQNLSASRPQDRQFILSSKKLLLSDSGFYLCAWRWGRSTETQYFGPGTRLLVL.

The V and J genes are TRBV10-3 and TRBJ2-6; D might be TRBD2 (6 bases). V was clipped by 10 bases and J by 0 bases, with 16 bases between them. This CDR3 comprises 16 residues. Germline V gene sequence: CDR1 ENHRY, CDR2 SYGVKD. CDR3 DNA: TGTGCCACACATACGGCCGGGGGCTCTGGGGCCAACGTCCTGACTTTC. The encoded protein is CATHTAGGSGANVLTF.

This rearrangement joins TRBV28 to TRBJ1-1; 8 positions match TRBD1. V shed 5 bases, J shed 11 bases, and the junction held 22 bases outside the gene matches. Germline CDR1 is MDHEN and CDR2 is SYDVKM. The CDR3 extends over 17 amino acids. CDR3 in amino acids: CASSLLDWTGTKKQAFF. CDR3 DNA sequence: TGTGCCAGCAGTCTCCTTGACTGGACAGGGACGAAAAAGCAGGCTTTCTTT. Using reference TRBV28 and TRBJ1-1 for the parts outside the CDR3, the full variable domain is DVKVTQSSRYLVKRTGEKVFLECVQDMDHENMFWYRQDPGLGLRLIYFSYDVKMKEKGDIPEGYSVSREKKERFSLILESASTNQTSMYLCASSLLDWTGTKKQAFFGQGTRLTVV.

This chain links TRBV30 with TRBJ1-5; possible D gene TRBD1, 5 bases. Germline lookup yields CDR1 GTSNPN and CDR2 SVGIG (reference sequence). V was pared by 2 bases and J by 8 bases, with 13 bases between. The CDR3 consists of 13 residues. CDR3 nucleotide sequence: TGTGCCTGGAGTACGACAGCGATTGAGCCCCAGCATTTT. Residues: CAWSTTAIEPQHF.

This rearrangement joins TRBV24-1 to TRBJ1-1, with a weak D call TRBD1 (5 bases). Germline V CDR1 and CDR2: KGHDR, SFDVKD. The CDR3 is 11 residues long. V gave up 5 bases and J gave up 12 bases, with 12 bases separating them. The CDR3 here is CATSGGEKTFF. In DNA, the CDR3 is TGTGCCACCAGTGGGGGGGAGAAGACTTTCTTT.

This rearrangement joins TRBV20-1 to TRBJ1-2; D is uncertain. Trimming pared 5 bases from V and 4 bases from J, leaving 5 bases between. This CDR3 has 10 residues. The germline CDR1 and CDR2 sequences are DFQATT and SNEGSKA (reference sequence). CDR3 residues: CSALSYGYTF. DNA for the CDR3: TGCAGTGCTCTTTCCTATGGCTACACCTTC.

The chain carries TRBV5-4 and TRBJ2-5, with TRBD1 matching over 11 bases. The CDR3 is made up of 14 amino acids. The germline V gene encodes CDR1 SGHNT and CDR2 YYREEE (reference sequence). Unmatched junction bases numbered 3, after V lost 4 bases and J lost 4 bases. CDR3 in DNA: TGTGCCAGCAGCCAGGGACAGGGGGTAGAGACCCAGTACTTC. Translating it yields CASSQGQGVETQYF.

This clone was picked up a small number of times. The chain recombines TRBV20-1 with TRBJ1-5; 8 bases are a match to TRBD1. Unmatched junction bases numbered 4, after V lost 3 bases and J lost 6 bases. The CDR3 sequence is 13 residues long. Germline CDR1 DFQATT, CDR2 SNEGSKA (reference sequence). The CDR3 protein is CSASRDRSQPQHF. In nucleotides, the CDR3 is TGCAGTGCTAGTCGGGACAGGAGTCAGCCCCAGCATTTT.